This T cell receptor (beta chain) was identified during a study of low-dose radiotherapy and immunotherapy resistance in tumors. As for the study in general: The treatment that patients received was intravenous nivolumab 240 mg every two weeks plus ipilimumab 1 mg/kg every six weeks.

This clonotype was recorded many times. This CDR3 has 11 residues. Germline CDR1 reads MNHEY; CDR2 reads SVGAGI. V lost 6 bases to trimming and J lost 6 bases, with 9 bases between them. TRAV- and TRBV-specific primers, spanning alpha and beta chains, primed first-strand cDNA. TCRs underwent 20 PCR cycles of amplification with a constant-region primer and V-primer adapter. Each CDR3 protein gets one entry after TCRdb re-called the reads with MiXCR. The repertoire consists of fewer than 95,000 distinct CDR3 sequences, with 9.4% occurring once and the leading ten covering 0.8% to 1.3%. The sample's time point: before trial treatment.

The chain carries TRBV6-5 and TRBJ2-7; D is perhaps TRBD2 (6 bases). The receptor was isolated from a male donor with prostate cancer. The material was PBMCs, obtained before treatment. The CDR3 nucleotides read TGTGCCAGCAGGTTGGGGGGCGAGCAGTACTTC. This gives the protein CASRLGGEQYF.